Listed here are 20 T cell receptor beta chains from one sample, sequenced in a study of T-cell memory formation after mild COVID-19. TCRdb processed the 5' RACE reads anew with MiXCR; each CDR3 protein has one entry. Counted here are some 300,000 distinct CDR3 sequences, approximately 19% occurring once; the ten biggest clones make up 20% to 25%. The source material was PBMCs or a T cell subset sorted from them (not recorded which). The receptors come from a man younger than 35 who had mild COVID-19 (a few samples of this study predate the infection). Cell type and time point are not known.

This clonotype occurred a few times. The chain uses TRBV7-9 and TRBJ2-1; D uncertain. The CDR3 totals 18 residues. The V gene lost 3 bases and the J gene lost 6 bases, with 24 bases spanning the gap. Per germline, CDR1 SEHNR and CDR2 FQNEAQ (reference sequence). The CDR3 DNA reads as TGTGCCAGCAGCTTGGGAAACCCTATGTCCATGGTTCTCAATGAGCAGTTCTTC. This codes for CASSLGNPMSMVLNEQFF.

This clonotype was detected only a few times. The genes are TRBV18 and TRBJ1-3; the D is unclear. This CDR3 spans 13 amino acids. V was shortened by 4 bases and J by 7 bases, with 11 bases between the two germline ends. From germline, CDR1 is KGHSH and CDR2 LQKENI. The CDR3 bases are TGTGCCAGCTCACGAGAGGTGTGGAACACCATATATTTT. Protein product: CASSREVWNTIYF.

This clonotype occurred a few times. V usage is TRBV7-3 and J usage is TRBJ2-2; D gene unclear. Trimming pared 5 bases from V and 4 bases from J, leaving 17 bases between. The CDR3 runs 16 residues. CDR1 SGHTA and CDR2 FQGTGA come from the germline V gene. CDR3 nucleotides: TGTGCCAGCAGCCTAAGGCCGGTGGGAATCACCGGGGAGCTGTTTTTT. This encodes CASSLRPVGITGELFF.

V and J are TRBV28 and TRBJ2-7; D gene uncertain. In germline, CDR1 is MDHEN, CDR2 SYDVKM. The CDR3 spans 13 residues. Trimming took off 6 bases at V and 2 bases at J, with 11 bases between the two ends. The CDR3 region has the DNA TGTGCCAGCAGAAAACCCGACACCTACGAGCAGTACGTC. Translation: CASRKPDTYEQYV.

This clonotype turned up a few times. The DNA for the CDR3 is TGCGCCAGCAGCCAAGAGGGGAGACAGGGAGCCTACGAGCAGTACTTC. This sequence encodes CASSQEGRQGAYEQYF. This chain joins TRBV4-1 and TRBJ2-7, with 7 bases lining up with TRBD1. Unmatched junction bases numbered 7, after V lost 0 bases and J lost 2 bases. The germline gives CDR1 MGHRA, CDR2 YSYEKL. CDR3 length equals 16 residues.

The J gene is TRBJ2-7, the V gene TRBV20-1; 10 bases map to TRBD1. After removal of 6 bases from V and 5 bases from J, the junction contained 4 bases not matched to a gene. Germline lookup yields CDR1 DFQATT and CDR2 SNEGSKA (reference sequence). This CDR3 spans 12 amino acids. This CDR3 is CSARQGANEQYV. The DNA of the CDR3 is TGCAGTGCACGACAGGGGGCAAACGAGCAGTACGTC.

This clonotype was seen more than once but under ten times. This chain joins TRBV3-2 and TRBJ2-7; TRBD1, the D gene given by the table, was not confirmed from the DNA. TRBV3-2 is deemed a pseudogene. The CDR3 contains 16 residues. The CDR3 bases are TGTGCCAGCAGCCATGGCCTCGGACAGGGGGCGAACGAGCAGTACGTC. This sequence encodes CASSHGLGQGANEQYV.

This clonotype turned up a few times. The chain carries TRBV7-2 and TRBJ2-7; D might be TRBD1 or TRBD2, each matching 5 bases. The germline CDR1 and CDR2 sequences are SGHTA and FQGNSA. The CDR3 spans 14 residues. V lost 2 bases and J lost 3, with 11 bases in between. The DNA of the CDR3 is TGTGCCAGCAGCTTATGGGACGCGTACTACGAGCAGTACTTC. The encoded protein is CASSLWDAYYEQYF. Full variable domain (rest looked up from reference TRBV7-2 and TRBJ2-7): GAGVSQSPSNKVTEKGKDVELRCDPISGHTALYWYRQSLGQGLEFLIYFQGNSAPDKSGLPSDRFSAERTGGSVSTLTIQRTQQEDSAVYLCASSLWDAYYEQYFGPGTRLTVT.

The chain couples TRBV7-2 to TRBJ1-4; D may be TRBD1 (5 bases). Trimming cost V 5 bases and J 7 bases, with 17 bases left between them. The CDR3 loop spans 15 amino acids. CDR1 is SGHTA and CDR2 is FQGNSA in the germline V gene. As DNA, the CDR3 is TGTGCCAGCAGCCCTTTAGCCGCAGGGCGTGAAAAACTGTTTTTT. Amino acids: CASSPLAAGREKLFF.

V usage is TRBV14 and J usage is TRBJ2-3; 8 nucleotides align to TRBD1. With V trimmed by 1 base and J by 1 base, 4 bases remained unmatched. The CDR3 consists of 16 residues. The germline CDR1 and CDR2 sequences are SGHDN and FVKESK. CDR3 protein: CASSQVQGAGTDTQYF. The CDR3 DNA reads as TGTGCCAGCAGCCAAGTGCAGGGGGCTGGCACAGATACGCAGTATTTT.

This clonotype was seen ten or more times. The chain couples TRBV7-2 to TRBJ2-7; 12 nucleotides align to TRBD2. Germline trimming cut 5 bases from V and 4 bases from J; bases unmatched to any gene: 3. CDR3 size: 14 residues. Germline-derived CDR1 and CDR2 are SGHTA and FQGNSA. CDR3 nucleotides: TGTGCCAGCAGCCGACTAGCGGGGGCTTACGAGCAGTACTTC. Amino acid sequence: CASSRLAGAYEQYF.

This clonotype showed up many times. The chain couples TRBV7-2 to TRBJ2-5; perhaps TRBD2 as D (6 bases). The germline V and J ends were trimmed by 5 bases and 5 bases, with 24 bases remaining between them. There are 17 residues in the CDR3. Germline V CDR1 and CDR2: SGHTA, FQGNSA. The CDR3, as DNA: TGTGCCAGCAGCCTAGGCTTAGGGGCGGGGTCCGGGGAGACCCAGTACTTC. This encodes CASSLGLGAGSGETQYF.

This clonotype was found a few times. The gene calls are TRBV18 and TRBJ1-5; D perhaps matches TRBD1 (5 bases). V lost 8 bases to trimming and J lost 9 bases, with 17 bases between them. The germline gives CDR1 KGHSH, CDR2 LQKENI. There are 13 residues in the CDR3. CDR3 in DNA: TGTGCCAGCGCGGACACTTTCCAGGGGCCCCAGCATTTT. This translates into CASADTFQGPQHF.

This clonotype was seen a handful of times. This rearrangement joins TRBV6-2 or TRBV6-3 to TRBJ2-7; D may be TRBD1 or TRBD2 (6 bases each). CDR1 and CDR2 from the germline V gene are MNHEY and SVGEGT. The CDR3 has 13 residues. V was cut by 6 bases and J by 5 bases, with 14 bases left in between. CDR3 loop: CASRRGGIDEQYV. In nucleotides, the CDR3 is TGTGCCAGCAGACGAGGGGGGATCGACGAGCAGTACGTC.

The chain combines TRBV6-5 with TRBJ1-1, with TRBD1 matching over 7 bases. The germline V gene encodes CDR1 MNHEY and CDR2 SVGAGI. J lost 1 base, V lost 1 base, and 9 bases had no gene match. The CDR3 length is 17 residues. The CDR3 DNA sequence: TGTGCCAGCAGTTACTTACGACAGGGAAGGGAGAACACTGAAGCTTTCTTT. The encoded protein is CASSYLRQGRENTEAFF.

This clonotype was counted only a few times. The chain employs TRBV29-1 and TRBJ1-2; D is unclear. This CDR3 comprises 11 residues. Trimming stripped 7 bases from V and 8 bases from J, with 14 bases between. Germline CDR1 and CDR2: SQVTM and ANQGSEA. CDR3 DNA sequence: TGCAGCGCCTCTGCCTCGGACGGCTACACCTTC. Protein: CSASASDGYTF.

CDR3 loop: CASSLSFGTYEAFF. The CDR3 DNA is TGTGCCAGCTCACTATCTTTCGGGACGTATGAAGCTTTCTTT. This chain uses TRBV18 with TRBJ1-1, with D possibly TRBD1 on 5 matching bases. The CDR3 length is 14 residues. Trimming removed 4 bases from V and 7 bases from J, with 16 bases in between. Germline CDR1 KGHSH, CDR2 LQKENI.

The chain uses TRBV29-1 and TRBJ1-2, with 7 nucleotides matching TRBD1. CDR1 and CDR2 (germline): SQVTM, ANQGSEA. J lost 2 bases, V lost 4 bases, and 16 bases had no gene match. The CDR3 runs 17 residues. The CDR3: CSVASDRFRGRNYGYTF. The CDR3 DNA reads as TGCAGCGTTGCCTCGGACAGGTTTAGAGGTCGGAACTATGGCTACACCTTC.

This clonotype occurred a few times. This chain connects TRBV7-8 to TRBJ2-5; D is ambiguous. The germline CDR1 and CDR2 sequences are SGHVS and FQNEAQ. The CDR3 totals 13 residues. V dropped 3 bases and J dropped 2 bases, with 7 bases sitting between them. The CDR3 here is CASSFGEQETQYF. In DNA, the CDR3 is TGTGCCAGCAGCTTCGGCGAACAAGAGACCCAGTACTTC.

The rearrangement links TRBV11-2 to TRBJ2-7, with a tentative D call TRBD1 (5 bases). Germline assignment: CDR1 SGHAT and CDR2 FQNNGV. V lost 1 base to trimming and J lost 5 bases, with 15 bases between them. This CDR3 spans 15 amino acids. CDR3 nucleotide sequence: TGTGCCAGCAGCTTAGCGGGCAGGGCAGGGCACGAGCAGTACTTC. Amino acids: CASSLAGRAGHEQYF.